The T cell receptor (beta chain) under discussion was sequenced for a study of CD8 T cells in Susac syndrome. Random hexamers were used to reverse transcribe the RNA input (about 0.45 to 1 ug). TCRdb reanalysed the immunoSEQ multiplex PCR reads using MiXCR and keeps one entry per CDR3 protein. The table includes almost 450,000 distinct CDR3 sequences, 75% to 90% detected once. V was shortened by 2 bases and J by 7 bases, with 8 bases between the two germline ends. Per the germline V gene, CDR1 is MNHNS and CDR2 is SASEGT. The CDR3 is made up of 12 amino acids. V gene TRBV6-1 combines with J gene TRBJ1-1; D might be TRBD1 (5 bases). This TCR was sampled from a human donor with multiple sclerosis. Sequences were obtained from CD8+ T cells from PBMCs. The CDR3 sequence is CASSEWTREAFF. The CDR3 DNA is TGTGCCAGCAGTGAATGGACACGTGAAGCTTTCTTT.